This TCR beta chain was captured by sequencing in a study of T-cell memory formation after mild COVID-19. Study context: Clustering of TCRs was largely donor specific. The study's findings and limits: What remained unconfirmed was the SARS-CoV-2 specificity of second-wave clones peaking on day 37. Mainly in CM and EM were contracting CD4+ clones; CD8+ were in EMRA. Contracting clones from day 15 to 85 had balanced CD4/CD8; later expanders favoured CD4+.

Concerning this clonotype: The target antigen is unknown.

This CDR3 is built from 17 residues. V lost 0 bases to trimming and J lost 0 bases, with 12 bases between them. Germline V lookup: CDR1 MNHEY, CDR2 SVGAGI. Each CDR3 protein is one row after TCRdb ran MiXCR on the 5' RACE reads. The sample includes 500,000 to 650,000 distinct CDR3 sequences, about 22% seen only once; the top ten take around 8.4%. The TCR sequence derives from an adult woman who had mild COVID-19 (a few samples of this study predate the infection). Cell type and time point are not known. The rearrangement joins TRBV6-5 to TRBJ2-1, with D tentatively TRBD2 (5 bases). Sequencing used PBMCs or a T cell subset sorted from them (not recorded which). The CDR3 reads CASSYSEASSSYNEQFF. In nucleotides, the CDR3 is TGTGCCAGCAGTTACTCGGAGGCGTCTAGCTCCTACAATGAGCAGTTCTTC.